A single T cell receptor beta chain is shown here with its context. TCR beta CDR3 region amplification was performed from RNA transcripts. When the TCR CDR3 underwent first-round RT-PCR, the HTBI primer set was used. TCRdb re-analysed the multiplex PCR reads in MiXCR, keeping a single row per CDR3 protein. The repertoire holds a few hundred thousand distinct CDR3 sequences, with over 15% as singletons. The sample comes from a study of T cells in Graves' hyperthyroidism and ophthalmopathy. This CDR3 has 13 amino acids. V lost 5 bases and J lost 3, with 8 bases in between. CDR1 and CDR2 (germline): SGHRS, YFSETQ.

Source material: blood. V usage is TRBV5-1 and J usage is TRBJ2-2; D is perhaps TRBD2 (5 bases). This clonotype was sampled from a woman aged 50 to 60 with Graves' hyperthyroidism. The CDR3 DNA sequence: TGCGCCAGCAGGGACGGGGACACCGGGGAGCTGTTTTTT. Protein product: CASRDGDTGELFF.